The rows below give T cell receptor beta chains drawn from one sample of a study of control samples from healthy donors and cancer patients. Libraries were prepared by immunoSEQ multiplex PCR; TCRdb keeps only in-frame clonotypes and omits some of them. The sample has fewer than 90,000 clones; over 85% are singletons. The sequenced material came from PBMCs. These receptors all stem from a woman aged 60 to 75 with head and neck cancer. Each CDR3 is given without its conserved first and last residue. The order of the fields is J gene, D gene, V gene, CDR3 protein. D genes are given only for firm matches.

J gene: TRBJ2-2; D gene: -; V gene: TRBV7-2; CDR3 protein: ASSPETGLTGELF
J gene: TRBJ1-6; D gene: -; V gene: TRBV5-6; CDR3 protein: ASSFFPLGDHYDNSPLH
J gene: TRBJ1-1; D gene: -; V gene: TRBV11-1; CDR3 protein: ASAWLGTEAF
J gene: TRBJ1-2; D gene: -; V gene: TRBV5-1; CDR3 protein: ASSLVQERGGYT
J gene: TRBJ2-1; D gene: -; V gene: TRBV21-1; CDR3 protein: ASSKYGRGGDEQF
J gene: TRBJ1-3; D gene: -; V gene: TRBV28; CDR3 protein: ASSNRGGAPAGNTIY
J gene: TRBJ2-2; D gene: -; V gene: TRBV27; CDR3 protein: ASPLRIRIVTGELF
J gene: TRBJ2-5; D gene: TRBD2; V gene: TRBV5-1; CDR3 protein: ASSPGTSMAETQY
J gene: TRBJ1-2; D gene: TRBD1; V gene: TRBV5-6; CDR3 protein: ASSLNRGYGYT
J gene: TRBJ2-5; D gene: -; V gene: TRBV28; CDR3 protein: ASSRPGLETQY
J gene: TRBJ2-6; D gene: -; V gene: TRBV27; CDR3 protein: ASSLGGDRWTGANVLT
J gene: TRBJ2-7; D gene: -; V gene: TRBV2; CDR3 protein: ASTLGGIYEQY
J gene: TRBJ2-3; D gene: TRBD2; V gene: TRBV12-5; CDR3 protein: ASGPGGTTDTQY
J gene: TRBJ2-5; D gene: -; V gene: TRBV5-8; CDR3 protein: ASSFDGTRNQETQY
J gene: TRBJ2-2; D gene: -; V gene: TRBV30; CDR3 protein: AHRGGGGAGELF
J gene: TRBJ2-2; D gene: TRBD2; V gene: TRBV6-5; CDR3 protein: ASTQGAGVAGELF
J gene: TRBJ2-3; D gene: -; V gene: TRBV4-3; CDR3 protein: ASSQVDSDTDTQY
J gene: TRBJ2-5; D gene: -; V gene: TRBV25-1; CDR3 protein: ASKGTGQETQY
J gene: TRBJ1-2; D gene: -; V gene: TRBV24-1; CDR3 protein: ATSDPASGGYGYT
J gene: TRBJ2-6; D gene: -; V gene: TRBV3-1/TRBV3-2; CDR3 protein: ASSQDISGANVLT
J gene: TRBJ2-7; D gene: -; V gene: TRBV19; CDR3 protein: ASSTPRQLGGVGEQY
J gene: TRBJ2-5; D gene: -; V gene: TRBV11-1; CDR3 protein: ASSLPRSASQETQY
J gene: TRBJ1-6; D gene: TRBD1; V gene: TRBV7-2; CDR3 protein: ASSLAAGGNSPLH
J gene: TRBJ2-7; D gene: -; V gene: TRBV4-3; CDR3 protein: ASSQGRGVYEQY
J gene: TRBJ2-1; D gene: TRBD2; V gene: TRBV18; CDR3 protein: ASSPELAGEDEQF
J gene: TRBJ1-5; D gene: TRBD1; V gene: TRBV4-3; CDR3 protein: ASSRHRGRDQPQH
J gene: TRBJ1-2; D gene: -; V gene: TRBV5-1; CDR3 protein: ASSLESTNYGYT
J gene: TRBJ2-7; D gene: -; V gene: TRBV6-5; CDR3 protein: ASSYSWTPDYEQY
J gene: TRBJ2-1; D gene: TRBD2; V gene: TRBV11-2; CDR3 protein: ASSLGRLAGSYNEQF
J gene: TRBJ2-7; D gene: -; V gene: TRBV24-1; CDR3 protein: ATSDYGTKQY
J gene: TRBJ2-2; D gene: -; V gene: TRBV7-9; CDR3 protein: ASSDGLTNTGELF
J gene: TRBJ2-7; D gene: -; V gene: TRBV7-6; CDR3 protein: ASSALTSYEQY
J gene: TRBJ2-1; D gene: -; V gene: TRBV11-3; CDR3 protein: ASSLGRNNEQF
J gene: TRBJ2-1; D gene: -; V gene: TRBV4-2; CDR3 protein: ASSQTAEGTYNEQF
J gene: TRBJ2-7; D gene: -; V gene: TRBV15; CDR3 protein: ATSRDRAGSLHEQY